This T cell receptor beta chain was identified during a study of OX40 agonist ivuxolimab in advanced cancers. At the level of the study: Treatment received earlier with anti-PD-1, anti-PD-L1 or anti-CTLA-4 agents was allowed, and around 36% had some.

Profiling relied on immunoSEQ multiplex PCR, and the TCRdb table lists in-frame clones only, not all of them. The sample yields about 92,000 clones, around 90% seen once. The CDR3 has 16 residues. Trimming at V came to 4 bases and at J to 0 bases, leaving 6 bases not matched to a gene. CDR1 and CDR2 (germline): SGHKS, YYEKEE (reference sequence). This clone has just one count. This clonotype was sampled from an adult with an advanced solid tumor such as melanoma, head and neck, liver or kidney cancer. The rearrangement joins TRBV5-5 to TRBJ1-4; 7 nucleotides line up with TRBD1. Specimen: CD4+ or CD8+ T cells sorted from blood, collected in a trial of the OX40 agonist ivuxolimab. This chain's CDR3 is CASSLGQTATNEKLFF. The CDR3 DNA follows: TGTGCCAGCAGCCTGGGACAGACTGCAACTAATGAAAAACTGTTTTTT.